The rows below give T cell receptor beta chains drawn from one sample of a study of T cells after yellow fever vaccination. One entry per CDR3 protein results from TCRdb running MiXCR on the 5' RACE reads. This sample has around 610,000 distinct CDR3 sequences, with 13% found just once. The specimen comprised PBMCs, sampled on the day of the yellow fever booster vaccination. The receptors come from a man between 25 and 39 years old who received the YFV17D yellow fever vaccine. Each CDR3 is given with its conserved first and last residue. A D gene is named only where the DNA matches it firmly. Clone size appears in some rows only: once, few, many, or a class for an expanded clone.

v_call	d_call	clone_size	j_call	cdr3_nt	cdr3_aa
TRBV19	NA	once	TRBJ1-5	TGTGCCAGTAGTTACGACAGGAGTCAGCCCCAGCATTTT	CASSYDRSQPQHF
TRBV4-3	NA	NA	TRBJ2-3	TGCGCCAGCAGCCAAGGGGGGTCTCTCACAGATACGCAGTATTTT	CASSQGGSLTDTQYF
TRBV5-4	NA	NA	TRBJ2-1	TGTGCCAGCAGCTTGGATTCGACTAGGAACTCCTACAATGAGCAGTTCTTC	CASSLDSTRNSYNEQFF
TRBV27	TRBD1	few	TRBJ2-7	TGTGCCAGCCAACAGGGGATTTATTCCTACGAGCAGTACTTC	CASQQGIYSYEQYF
TRBV5-1	TRBD2	many	TRBJ2-1	TGCGCCAGCAGCTTGGAGTCTAGCGGGATGAATGAGCAGTTCTTC	CASSLESSGMNEQFF
TRBV6-2/TRBV6-3	TRBD2	NA	TRBJ2-3	TGTGCCATCGGGGCTAGCGGGAGGGCAGATACGCAGTATTTT	CAIGASGRADTQYF
TRBV6-2/TRBV6-3	TRBD2	few	TRBJ2-7	TGTGCCAGCAGACGGACTAGCGGGAGGACGAGCGAGCAGTACTTC	CASRRTSGRTSEQYF
TRBV20-1	NA	NA	TRBJ2-7	TGCAGTGCTAGACCGGGACATTTCTACGAGCAGTACTTC	CSARPGHFYEQYF
TRBV5-1	NA	few	TRBJ2-7	TGCGCCAGCAGCTTCCCAAAGACAGGAGCGTACGAGCAGTACTTC	CASSFPKTGAYEQYF
TRBV5-8	NA	few	TRBJ2-1	TGTGCCAGCAGCTCCTTTGGCGGACTCCCCTCCAATGAGCAGTTCTTC	CASSSFGGLPSNEQFF
TRBV11-3	NA	NA	TRBJ2-1	TGTGCCAGCAGCTTAGATTCCCTAAATGAGCAGTTCTTC	CASSLDSLNEQFF
TRBV6-7	NA	NA	TRBJ1-1	TGTGCCAGCAGCCGACCCCAGGCTGAAGCTTTCTTT	CASSRPQAEAFF
TRBV7-9	NA	few	TRBJ2-5	TGTGCCAGCAGCTTCCGGGTTGGTAAAGAGACCCAGTACTTC	CASSFRVGKETQYF
TRBV29-1	NA	few	TRBJ2-2	TGCAGCGTAGGACGGACCAACACCGGGGAGCTGTTTTTT	CSVGRTNTGELFF
TRBV7-2	NA	NA	TRBJ1-4	TGTGCCAGCAGCTTGGACAGAAGCAATGAAAAACTGTTTTTT	CASSLDRSNEKLFF
TRBV4-2	TRBD1	many	TRBJ1-1	TGTGCCAGCAGCCATGCCACGCCGGGACAGGGGAACACTGAAGCTTTCTTT	CASSHATPGQGNTEAFF
TRBV19	TRBD1	few	TRBJ1-1	TGTGCCAGTAGTAACCGACAGGGGAACACTGAAGCTTTCTTT	CASSNRQGNTEAFF
TRBV7-9	NA	many	TRBJ1-1	TGTGCCAGCAGCTTAGTAGGGGACACTGAAGCTTTCTTT	CASSLVGDTEAFF
TRBV5-1	NA	NA	TRBJ2-2	TGCGCCACTCGTCCGGGACACTCGAACACCGGGGAGCTGTTTTTT	CATRPGHSNTGELFF
TRBV30	NA	NA	TRBJ1-2	TGTGCCTGGAGTCCCCTGCTGACCACTCTTGGCTACACCTTC	CAWSPLLTTLGYTF
TRBV15	NA	NA	TRBJ2-1	TGTGCCACCAGCAGAGATAAAGGACAAAGCCACAATGAGCAGTTCTTC	CATSRDKGQSHNEQFF
TRBV7-9	NA	NA	TRBJ1-3	TGTGCCAGCAGCACTGCGTCAACAGGGATGAGGAGAAACACCATATATTTT	CASSTASTGMRRNTIYF
TRBV7-2	NA	many	TRBJ1-5	TGCGCCAGCAGCTTGGGGGGCTCTCAGCCCCAGCATTTT	CASSLGGSQPQHF
TRBV10-2	TRBD1	NA	TRBJ2-7	TGCGCCAGCAGGGACAGGGTCTCCTACGAGCAGTACTTC	CASRDRVSYEQYF
TRBV7-2	NA	NA	TRBJ1-3	TGTGCCAGCAGCTTCCCAGTCACTGGAAACACCATATATTTT	CASSFPVTGNTIYF
TRBV2	NA	few	TRBJ1-4	TGTGCCAGCAGCTGGTTCGATGGTGAAAAACTGTTTTTT	CASSWFDGEKLFF
TRBV5-1	NA	NA	TRBJ2-2	TGCGCCAGCAGCTTGGGGCTGGGAAGCGACACCGGGGAGCTGTTTTTT	CASSLGLGSDTGELFF
TRBV20-1	NA	NA	TRBJ2-1	TGCAGTGCTACCAAGCGGGTCGACAATGAGCAGTTCTTC	CSATKRVDNEQFF
TRBV14	NA	few	TRBJ2-7	TGTGCCAGCAGCCACTTAGGGGGGAACTCCTACGAGCAGTACTTC	CASSHLGGNSYEQYF
TRBV20-1	TRBD2	NA	TRBJ2-5	TGCAGTGCTTCGGGACTAGCGGATCAAGAGACCCAGTACTTC	CSASGLADQETQYF
TRBV5-5	NA	NA	TRBJ2-7	TGTGCCAGCAGCTTGGGCCCAAACGCAGCGAAATCCTACGAGCAGTACTTC	CASSLGPNAAKSYEQYF
TRBV21-1	NA	NA	TRBJ2-2	TGTGCCAGCGAAAACTATTGGCGAAAACAGGCCTTCACCGGGGAGCTGTTTTTT	CASENYWRKQAFTGELFF
TRBV20-1	NA	few	TRBJ1-2	TGCAGTGCTTTTCAATTTTTATCGGCAGGGGATAATGGCTACACCTTC	CSAFQFLSAGDNGYTF
TRBV7-2	TRBD1	few	TRBJ1-4	TGTGCCAGCAGCTTAGCGGTGGGGGACAGGGGTCGGCGCGAAAAACTGTTTTTT	CASSLAVGDRGRREKLFF
TRBV28	TRBD2	NA	TRBJ2-5	TGTGCCAGCAGTTTTGTGCTTGCGGGAGGAATGACCCAGTACTTC	CASSFVLAGGMTQYF
TRBV5-5	NA	few	TRBJ1-2	TGTGCCAGCAGCGCGCCGGGACCCTATGGCTACACCTTC	CASSAPGPYGYTF
TRBV7-9	NA	NA	TRBJ2-3	TGTGCCAGCAGCCCTTGGGTGGGGAACACAGATACGCAGTATTTT	CASSPWVGNTDTQYF
TRBV7-9	NA	few	TRBJ2-7	TGTGCCAGCAGCCCCTGGCAACAGATGAGCCGGCAGTACTTC	CASSPWQQMSRQYF
TRBV5-4	NA	NA	TRBJ2-1	TGTGCCAGCAGCGTGATCGACTTCCGCTCCTACAATGAGCAGTTCTTC	CASSVIDFRSYNEQFF
TRBV20-1	NA	few	TRBJ2-5	TGCAGTGCTAGGACCGACGGCGGAGAGGGAGAAGAGACCCAGTACTTC	CSARTDGGEGEETQYF
TRBV27	TRBD2	NA	TRBJ2-1	TGTGCCAGCGGGAGCGGGACGTCCTACAATGAGCAGTTCTTC	CASGSGTSYNEQFF
TRBV4-3	NA	NA	TRBJ2-7	TGCGCCAGCAGCCAACCCGCCCTGCCCACCGGGACAAAGCCCTACGAGCAGTACTTC	CASSQPALPTGTKPYEQYF